This TCR beta chain is drawn from a study of STAT5B mutations in CD4+ large granular lymphocyte leukemia. On this clone: Its antigen is unidentified.

Study-level results: The CD4+ versus CD8+ T-LGLL clonality difference may reflect limited sample size. Patient CD4-sorted repertoires stayed more clonal than healthy ones after leukemic-clone removal. TRBV06-family usage was enriched in top patient clones (8/27) versus controls (2/35).

Measured with immunoSEQ multiplex PCR; TCRdb has only the in-frame clones, and not every one. The sample records over 30,000 clones, around 76% being singletons. Trimming pared 2 bases from V and 8 bases from J, leaving 13 bases between. The CDR3 has 14 residues. Germline V gene lookup returns CDR1 SGHTA and CDR2 FQGNSA. The V and J genes are TRBV7-2 and TRBJ2-1; either TRBD1 or TRBD2 may fit D (5 bases each). This TCR was recovered from a human donor in good health. Sequenced material: CD4+ T cells from blood buffy coats. In DNA form, the CDR3 reads TGTGCCAGCAGCTTACTGGGACCCGTGGATGAGCAGTTCTTC. Translating it yields CASSLLGPVDEQFF. Using reference TRBV7-2 and TRBJ2-1 for the parts outside the CDR3, the full variable domain is GAGVSQSPSNKVTEKGKDVELRCDPISGHTALYWYRQSLGQGLEFLIYFQGNSAPDKSGLPSDRFSAERTGGSVSTLTIQRTQQEDSAVYLCASSLLGPVDEQFFGPGTRLTVL.